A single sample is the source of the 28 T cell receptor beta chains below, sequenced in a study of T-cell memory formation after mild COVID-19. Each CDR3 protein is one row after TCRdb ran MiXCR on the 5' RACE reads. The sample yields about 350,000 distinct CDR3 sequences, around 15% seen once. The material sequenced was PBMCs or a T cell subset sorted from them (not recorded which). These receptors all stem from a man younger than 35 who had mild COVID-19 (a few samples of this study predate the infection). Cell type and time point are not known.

The CDR3 DNA is TGTGCCAGCGCCGTAACGGGACTATACAATGAGCAGTTCTTC. Amino acid sequence: CASAVTGLYNEQFF. The chain has TRBV7-9 and TRBJ2-1; 7 nucleotides align to TRBD2. Germline V CDR1 and CDR2: SEHNR, FQNEAQ (reference sequence). Trimming cost V 8 bases and J 4 bases; bases outside gene matches: 8. The CDR3 contains 14 residues. The whole variable domain, remainder taken from reference TRBV7-9 and TRBJ2-1, is DTGVSQNPRHKITKRGQNVTFRCDPISEHNRLYWYRQTLGQGPEFLTYFQNEAQLEKSRLLSDRFSAERPKGSFSTLEIQRTEQGDSAMYLCASAVTGLYNEQFFGPGTRLTVL.

CDR3 in amino acids: CASNTIRDNTGELFF. The CDR3 DNA reads as TGTGCCAGCAATACCATCAGGGACAACACCGGGGAGCTGTTTTTT. The chain uses TRBV6-2 or TRBV6-3 and TRBJ2-2; D tentatively reads TRBD1 or TRBD2 (5 bases each). Germline V CDR1 and CDR2: MNHEY, SVGEGT. The CDR3 is 15 amino acids. With 7 bases removed from V and 2 bases from J, the gap between germline ends came to 14 bases.

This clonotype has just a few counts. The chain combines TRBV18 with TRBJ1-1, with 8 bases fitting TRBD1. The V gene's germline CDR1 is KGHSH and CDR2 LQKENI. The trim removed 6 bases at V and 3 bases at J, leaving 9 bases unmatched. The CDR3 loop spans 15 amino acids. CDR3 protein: CASSLTQGVDTEAFF. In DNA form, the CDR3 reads TGTGCCAGCTCCCTCACACAGGGGGTAGACACTGAAGCTTTCTTT.

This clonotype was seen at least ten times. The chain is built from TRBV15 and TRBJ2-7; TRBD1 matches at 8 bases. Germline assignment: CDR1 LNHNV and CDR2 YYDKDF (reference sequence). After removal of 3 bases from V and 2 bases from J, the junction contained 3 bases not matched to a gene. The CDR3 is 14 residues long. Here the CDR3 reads CATSRGQDTYEQYF. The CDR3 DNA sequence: TGTGCCACCAGCAGGGGACAGGATACCTACGAGCAGTACTTC.

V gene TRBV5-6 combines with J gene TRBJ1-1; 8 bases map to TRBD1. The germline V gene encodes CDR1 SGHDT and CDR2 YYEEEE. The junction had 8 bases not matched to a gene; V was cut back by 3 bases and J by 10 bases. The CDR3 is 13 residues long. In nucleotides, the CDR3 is TGTGCCAGCAGCTCTTTGGACAGGGTGGGAGCTTTCTTT. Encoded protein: CASSSLDRVGAFF.

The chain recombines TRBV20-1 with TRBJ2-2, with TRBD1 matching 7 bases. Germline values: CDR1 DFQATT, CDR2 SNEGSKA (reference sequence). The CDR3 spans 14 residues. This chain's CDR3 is CRARDSLNTGELFF. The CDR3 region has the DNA TGCAGAGCCCGGGACAGCCTAAACACCGGGGAGCTGTTTTTT.

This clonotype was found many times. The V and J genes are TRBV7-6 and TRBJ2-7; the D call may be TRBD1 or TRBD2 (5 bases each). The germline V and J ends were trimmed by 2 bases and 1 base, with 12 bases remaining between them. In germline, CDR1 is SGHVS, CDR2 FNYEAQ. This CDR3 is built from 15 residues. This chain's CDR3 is CASSLSGTASYEQYF. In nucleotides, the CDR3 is TGTGCCAGCAGCTTATCCGGGACGGCGTCCTACGAGCAGTACTTC.

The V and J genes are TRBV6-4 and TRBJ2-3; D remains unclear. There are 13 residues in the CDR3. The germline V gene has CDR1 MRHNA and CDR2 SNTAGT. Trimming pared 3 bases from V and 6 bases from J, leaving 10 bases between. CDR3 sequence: CASSESPRDTQYF. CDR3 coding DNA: TGTGCCAGCAGTGAATCACCCCGGGATACGCAGTATTTT.

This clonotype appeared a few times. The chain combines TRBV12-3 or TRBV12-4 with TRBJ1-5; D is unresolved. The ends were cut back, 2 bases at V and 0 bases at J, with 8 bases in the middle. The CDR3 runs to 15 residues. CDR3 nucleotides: TGTGCCAGCAGTTTAAGGTTTTATAGCAATCAGCCCCAGCATTTT. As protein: CASSLRFYSNQPQHF.

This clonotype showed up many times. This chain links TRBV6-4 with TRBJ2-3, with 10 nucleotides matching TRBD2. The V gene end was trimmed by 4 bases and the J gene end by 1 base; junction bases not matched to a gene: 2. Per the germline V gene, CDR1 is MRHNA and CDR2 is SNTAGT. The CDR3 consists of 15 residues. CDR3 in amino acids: CASSALAGGTDTQYF. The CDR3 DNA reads TGTGCCAGCAGTGCGCTAGCGGGGGGCACAGATACGCAGTATTTT.

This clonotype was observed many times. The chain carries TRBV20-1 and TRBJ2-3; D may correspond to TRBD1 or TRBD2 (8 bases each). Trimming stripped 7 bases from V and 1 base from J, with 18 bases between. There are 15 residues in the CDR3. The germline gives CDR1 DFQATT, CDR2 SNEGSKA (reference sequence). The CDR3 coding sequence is TGCAGTGGGACAGGGTTTAGCGGGGGCACAGATACGCAGTATTTT. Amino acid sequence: CSGTGFSGGTDTQYF.

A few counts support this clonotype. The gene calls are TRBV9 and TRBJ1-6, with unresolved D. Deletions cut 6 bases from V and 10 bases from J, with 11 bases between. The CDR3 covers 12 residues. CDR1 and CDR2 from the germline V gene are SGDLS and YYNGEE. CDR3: CASTLTGSPLHF. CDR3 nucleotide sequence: TGTGCCAGCACCCTAACTGGGTCACCCCTCCACTTT.

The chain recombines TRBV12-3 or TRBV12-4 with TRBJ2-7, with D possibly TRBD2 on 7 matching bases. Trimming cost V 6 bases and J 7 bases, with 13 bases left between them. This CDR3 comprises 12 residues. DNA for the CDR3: TGTGCCAGCAGACGGGGGGCATGGGAGCAGTACTTC. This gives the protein CASRRGAWEQYF.

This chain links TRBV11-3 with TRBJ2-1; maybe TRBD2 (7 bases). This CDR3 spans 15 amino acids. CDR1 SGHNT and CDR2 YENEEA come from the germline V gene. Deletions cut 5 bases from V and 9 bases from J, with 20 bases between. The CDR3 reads CASSLGGPVRVEQFF. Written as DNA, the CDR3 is TGTGCCAGCAGCCTCGGGGGGCCCGTCAGAGTTGAGCAGTTCTTC.

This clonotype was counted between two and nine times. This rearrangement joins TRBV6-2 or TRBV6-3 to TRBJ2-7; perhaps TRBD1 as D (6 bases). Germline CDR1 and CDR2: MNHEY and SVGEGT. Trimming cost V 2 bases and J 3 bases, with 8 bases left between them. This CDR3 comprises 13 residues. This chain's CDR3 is CASSYGTYYEQYF. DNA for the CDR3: TGTGCCAGCAGTTACGGGACATACTACGAGCAGTACTTC.

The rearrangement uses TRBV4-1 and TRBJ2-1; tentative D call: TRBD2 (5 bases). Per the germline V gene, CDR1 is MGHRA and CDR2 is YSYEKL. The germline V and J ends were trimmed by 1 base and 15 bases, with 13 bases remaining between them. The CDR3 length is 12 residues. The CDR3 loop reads CASSQGGLRWFF. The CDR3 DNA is TGCGCCAGCAGCCAAGGAGGACTTCGTTGGTTCTTC.

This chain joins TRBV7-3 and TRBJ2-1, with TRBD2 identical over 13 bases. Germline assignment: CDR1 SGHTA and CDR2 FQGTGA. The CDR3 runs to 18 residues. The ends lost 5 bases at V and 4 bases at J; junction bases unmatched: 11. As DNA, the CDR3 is TGTGCCAGCAGCCTGACCGGACTAGCGGGGGTCAATTACAATGAGCAGTTCTTC. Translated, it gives CASSLTGLAGVNYNEQFF.

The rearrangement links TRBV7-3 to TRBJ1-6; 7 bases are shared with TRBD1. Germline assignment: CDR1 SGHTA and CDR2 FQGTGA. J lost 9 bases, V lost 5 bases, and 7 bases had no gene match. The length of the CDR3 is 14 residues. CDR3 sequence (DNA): TGTGCCAGCAGCCGCGAACAGGGGTCTTCACCCCTCCACTTT. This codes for CASSREQGSSPLHF.

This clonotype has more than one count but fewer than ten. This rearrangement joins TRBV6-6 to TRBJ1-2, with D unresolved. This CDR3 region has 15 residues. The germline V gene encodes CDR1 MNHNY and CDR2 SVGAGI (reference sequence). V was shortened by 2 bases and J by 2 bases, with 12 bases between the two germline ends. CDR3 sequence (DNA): TGTGCCAGCAGTTACGCCTCCCCACAGAACTATGGCTACACCTTC. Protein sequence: CASSYASPQNYGYTF.

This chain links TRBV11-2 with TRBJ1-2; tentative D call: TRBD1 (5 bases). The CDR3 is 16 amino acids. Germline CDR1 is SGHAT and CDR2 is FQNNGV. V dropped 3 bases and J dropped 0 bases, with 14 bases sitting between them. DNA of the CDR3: TGTGCCAGCAGCTTTGGGGCAGCGGTAACTAACTATGGCTACACCTTC. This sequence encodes CASSFGAAVTNYGYTF. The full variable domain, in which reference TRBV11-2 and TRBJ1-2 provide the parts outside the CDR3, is EAGVAQSPRYKIIEKRQSVAFWCNPISGHATLYWYQQILGQGPKLLIQFQNNGVVDDSQLPKDRFSAERLKGVDSTLKIQPAKLEDSAVYLCASSFGAAVTNYGYTFGSGTRLTVV.

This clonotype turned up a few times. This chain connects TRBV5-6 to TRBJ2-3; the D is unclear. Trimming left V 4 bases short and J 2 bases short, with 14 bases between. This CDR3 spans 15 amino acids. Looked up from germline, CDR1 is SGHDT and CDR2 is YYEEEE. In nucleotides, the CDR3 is TGTGCCAGCAGCATAGGACCGTGGAACACAGATACGCAGTATTTT. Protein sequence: CASSIGPWNTDTQYF.

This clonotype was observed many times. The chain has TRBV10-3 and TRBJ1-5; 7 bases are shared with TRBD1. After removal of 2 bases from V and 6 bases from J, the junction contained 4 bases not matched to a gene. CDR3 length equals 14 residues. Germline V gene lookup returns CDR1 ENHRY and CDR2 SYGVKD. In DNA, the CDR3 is TGTGCCATCAGTGAGGACAGGGAGAGTCAGCCCCAGCATTTT. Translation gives CAISEDRESQPQHF.

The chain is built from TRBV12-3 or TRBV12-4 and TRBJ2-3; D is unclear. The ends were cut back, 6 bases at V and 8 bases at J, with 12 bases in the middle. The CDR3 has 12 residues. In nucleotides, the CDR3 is TGTGCCAGCAGGGGTCCCCGGCGTACGCAGTATTTT. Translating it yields CASRGPRRTQYF.

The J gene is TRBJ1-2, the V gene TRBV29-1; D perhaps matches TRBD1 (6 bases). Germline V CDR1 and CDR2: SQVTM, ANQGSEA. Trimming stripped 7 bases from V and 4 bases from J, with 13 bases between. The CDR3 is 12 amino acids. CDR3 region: CSGNRVGYGYTF. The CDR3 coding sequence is TGCAGCGGGAACAGGGTCGGCTATGGCTACACCTTC.

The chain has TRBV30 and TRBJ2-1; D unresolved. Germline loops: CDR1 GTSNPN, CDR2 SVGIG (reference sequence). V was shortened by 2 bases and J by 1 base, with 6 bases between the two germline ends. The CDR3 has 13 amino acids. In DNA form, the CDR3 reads TGTGCCTGGAGTCCCTCTTCCTACAATGAGCAGTTCTTC. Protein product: CAWSPSSYNEQFF. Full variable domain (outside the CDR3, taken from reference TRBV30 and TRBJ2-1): SQTIHQWPATLVQPVGSPLSLECTVEGTSNPNLYWYRQAAGRGLQLLFYSVGIGQISSEVPQNLSASRPQDRQFILSSKKLLLSDSGFYLCAWSPSSYNEQFFGPGTRLTVL.

The CDR3 DNA sequence: TGTGCCAGCAGTTACGGGTCAGCGGCCGGGGAGCTGTTTTTT. Amino acid sequence: CASSYGSAAGELFF. This chain links TRBV6-5 with TRBJ2-2; D possibly corresponds to TRBD2 (5 bases). CDR1 is MNHEY, CDR2 SVGAGI, per germline. The V and J ends lost 2 bases and 6 bases respectively, with 10 bases between them. This CDR3 has 14 amino acids.

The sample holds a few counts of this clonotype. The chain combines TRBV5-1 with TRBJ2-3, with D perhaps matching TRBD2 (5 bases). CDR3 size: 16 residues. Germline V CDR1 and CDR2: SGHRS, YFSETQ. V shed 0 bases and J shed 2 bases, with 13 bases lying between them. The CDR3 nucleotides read TGCGCCAGCAGCTTGGATGGGCCAGCGGACACAGATACGCAGTATTTT. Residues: CASSLDGPADTDTQYF.

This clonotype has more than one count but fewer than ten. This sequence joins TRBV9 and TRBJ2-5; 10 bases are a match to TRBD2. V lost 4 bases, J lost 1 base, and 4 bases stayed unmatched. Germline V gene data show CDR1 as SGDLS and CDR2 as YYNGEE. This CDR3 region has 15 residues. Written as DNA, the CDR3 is TGTGCCAGCAGCCCAGCGGGGGGGTTCCAAGAGACCCAGTACTTC. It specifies CASSPAGGFQETQYF.